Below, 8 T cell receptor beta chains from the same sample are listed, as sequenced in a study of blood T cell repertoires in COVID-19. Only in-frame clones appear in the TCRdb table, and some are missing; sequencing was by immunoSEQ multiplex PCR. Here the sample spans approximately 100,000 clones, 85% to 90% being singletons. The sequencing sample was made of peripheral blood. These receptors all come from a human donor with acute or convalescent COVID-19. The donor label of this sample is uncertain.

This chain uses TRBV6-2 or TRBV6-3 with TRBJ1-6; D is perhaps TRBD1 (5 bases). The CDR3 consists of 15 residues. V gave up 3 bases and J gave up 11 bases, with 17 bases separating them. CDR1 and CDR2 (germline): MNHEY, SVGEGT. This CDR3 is CASSYFAGREAPLHF. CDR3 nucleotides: TGTGCCAGCAGTTATTTCGCGGGCAGGGAGGCACCCCTCCACTTT.

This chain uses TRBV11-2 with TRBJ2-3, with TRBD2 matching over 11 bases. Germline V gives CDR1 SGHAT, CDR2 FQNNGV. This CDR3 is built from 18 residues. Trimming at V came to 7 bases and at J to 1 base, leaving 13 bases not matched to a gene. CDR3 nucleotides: TGTGCCAGCACCTATAGGGGTACTAGCGGGAGTCGCACAGATACGCAGTATTTT. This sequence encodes CASTYRGTSGSRTDTQYF.

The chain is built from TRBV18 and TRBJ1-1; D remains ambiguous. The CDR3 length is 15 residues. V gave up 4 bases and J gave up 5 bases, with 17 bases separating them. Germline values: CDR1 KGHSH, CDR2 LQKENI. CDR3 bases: TGTGCCAGCTCACGGCCGGGCGTGCCGGGGACTGAAGCTTTCTTT. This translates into CASSRPGVPGTEAFF.

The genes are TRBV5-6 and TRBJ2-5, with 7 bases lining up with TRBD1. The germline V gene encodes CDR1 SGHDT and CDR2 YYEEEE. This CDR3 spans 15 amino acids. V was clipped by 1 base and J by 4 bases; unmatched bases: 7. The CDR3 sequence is CASSLLGDSRETQYF. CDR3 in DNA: TGTGCCAGCAGCTTGTTGGGGGACAGTAGAGAGACCCAGTACTTC.

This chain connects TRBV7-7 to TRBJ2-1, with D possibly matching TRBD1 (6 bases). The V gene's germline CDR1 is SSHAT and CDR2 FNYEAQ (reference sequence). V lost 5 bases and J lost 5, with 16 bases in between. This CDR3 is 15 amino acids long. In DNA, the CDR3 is TGTGCCAGCAGCCCCGGGACAAGGAGAGACAATGAGCAGTTCTTC. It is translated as CASSPGTRRDNEQFF.

DNA for the CDR3: TGTGCCAGCAGCATTTATAGCGGGAGGGCCATGAATGAGCAGTTCTTC. It codes for CASSIYSGRAMNEQFF. The chain employs TRBV7-3 and TRBJ2-1; 11 bases agree with TRBD2. The CDR3 consists of 16 residues. Germline loops: CDR1 SGHTA, CDR2 FQGTGA. Trimming took 5 bases from V and 7 from J; bases not matched to a gene: 10.

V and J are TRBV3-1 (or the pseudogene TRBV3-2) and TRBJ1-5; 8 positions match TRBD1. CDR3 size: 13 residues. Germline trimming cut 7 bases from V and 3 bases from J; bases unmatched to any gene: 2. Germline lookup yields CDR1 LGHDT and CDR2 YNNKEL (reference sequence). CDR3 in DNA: TGTGCCAGCACGACAGGGGACAATCAGCCCCAGCATTTT. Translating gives CASTTGDNQPQHF.

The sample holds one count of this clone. This CDR3 reads CASSLRGQGARYGYTF. CDR3 in DNA: TGTGCCAGCAGCTTACGTGGACAGGGGGCGCGATATGGCTACACCTTC. The rearrangement joins TRBV5-6 to TRBJ1-2; TRBD1 matches 11 bases. The germline CDR1 and CDR2 sequences are SGHDT and YYEEEE. With V trimmed by 2 bases and J by 5 bases, 8 bases remained unmatched. The CDR3 runs to 16 residues.